The TCR beta chain under discussion was sequenced for a study of blood T cell repertoires in COVID-19. Across the whole study: PBMCs, B-cell-depleted T cells, or T cells provided the cDNA or gDNA that made up the material.

CDR3 length equals 14 residues. CDR1 is GTSNPN and CDR2 is SVGIG in the germline V gene (reference sequence). The V end was cut by 3 bases, the J end by 0 bases, with 9 bases between. As concerns this clone: Other DNA variants within this sample encode the same CDR3.

In the authors' workflow: From reference gene primer amplification, estimates of nucleated cell counts were derived. Sequenced by immunoSEQ multiplex PCR; TCRdb stores in-frame clones only, minus some. The V and J calls and clone size were taken over from that table, and D and trimming were inferred from the DNA. This table holds some 500,000 clones, roughly 91% found once. The gene calls are TRBV30 and TRBJ1-3; D unresolved. This sequence originates from a woman aged 45-60 years with COVID-19, enrolled during active disease. The sequenced sample was peripheral blood. DNA for the CDR3: TGTGCCTGGAGCACCGGGAGCTCTGGAAACACCATATATTTT. It specifies CAWSTGSSGNTIYF.